These T cell receptor beta chains were read from a single sample in a study of shared clonotypes between healthy human individuals. Generated by immunoSEQ multiplex PCR, the TCRdb table keeps only in-frame clones and is missing some. The table lists approximately 2,000,000 clones, 93% of them singletons. The sequencing sample was made of naive CD8+ T cells from PBMCs. These receptors originate from a young man in good health. Some clones in this sample may be carry-over from other donors' samples. CDR3s include the opening cysteine and the closing phenylalanine or tryptophan. The D gene is left open where the match is weak. Size is stated for part of the rows, as once, few or many counts, or as a class when the clone is expanded.

cdr3_aa cdr3_nt j_call clone_size d_call v_call
CASRSSGNPGELFF TGTGCCAGCAGGTCCTCCGGGAACCCCGGGGAGCTGTTTTTT TRBJ2-2 . . TRBV7-9
CASSFSGFGNQPQHF TGTGCCAGCAGCTTTTCAGGGTTCGGCAATCAGCCCCAGCATTTT TRBJ1-5 few . TRBV7-9
CSATSQQTGELFF TGCAGCGCAACGTCCCAGCAGACCGGGGAGCTGTTTTTT TRBJ2-2 . . TRBV29-1
CASSQDQRTDTQYF TGCGCCAGCAGCCAAGATCAGCGGACAGATACGCAGTATTTT TRBJ2-3 . . TRBV4-1
CASSQSTGNTGELFF TGCGCCAGCAGTCAATCGACAGGGAACACCGGGGAGCTGTTTTTT TRBJ2-2 . . TRBV23-1
CASKNTGAATNEKLFF TGTGCCAGCAAGAACACAGGCGCTGCAACTAATGAAAAACTGTTTTTT TRBJ1-4 . . TRBV2
CASSSVDRASYEQYF TGTGCCAGCAGCTCGGTAGACAGGGCGAGCTACGAGCAGTACTTC TRBJ2-7 . TRBD1 TRBV5-4
CASSPGLVVAKNIQYF TGTGCCAGCAGCCCAGGACTAGTTGTCGCCAAAAACATTCAGTACTTC TRBJ2-4 . TRBD2 TRBV7-2
CASSFGRNTEAFF TGTGCCAGCAGTTTTGGACGGAACACTGAAGCTTTCTTT TRBJ1-1 . . TRBV28
CASSHTGYSNQPQHF TGTGCCAGCAGCCATACAGGGTATAGCAATCAGCCCCAGCATTTT TRBJ1-5 . . TRBV9
CASSILVIPYNEQFF TGTGCCAGCAGCATACTAGTCATCCCCTACAATGAGCAGTTCTTC TRBJ2-1 . . TRBV7-9
CASMRDSNQPQHF TGTGCCAGTATGCGAGATAGCAATCAGCCCCAGCATTTT TRBJ1-5 . . TRBV19
CASSVGGGSDTQYF TGTGCCAGCAGCGTAGGCGGCGGCTCAGATACGCAGTATTTT TRBJ2-3 . . TRBV9
CASSQEYKGLAVYNEQFF TGCGCCAGCAGCCAAGAATATAAGGGACTAGCGGTTTACAATGAGCAGTTCTTC TRBJ2-1 . TRBD2 TRBV4-1
CATKSAGVGYNEQFF TGTGCCACCAAGTCGGCAGGGGTAGGGTACAATGAGCAGTTCTTC TRBJ2-1 . . TRBV19
CASRDPYTGGPETQYF TGTGCCAGCAGGGACCCATATACAGGGGGACCGGAGACCCAGTACTTC TRBJ2-5 . TRBD1 TRBV28
CASSYGQTYEQYF TGTGCCAGCAGTTACGGACAGACCTACGAGCAGTACTTC TRBJ2-7 few . TRBV27
CASSQGGLGSRDEQFF TGCGCCAGCAGCCAGGGGGGACTAGGGTCCAGGGATGAGCAGTTCTTC TRBJ2-1 . TRBD2 TRBV4-1
CASSLLRTSGADTQYF TGTGCCAGCAGTTTACTACGGACTAGCGGGGCAGATACGCAGTATTTT TRBJ2-3 . TRBD2 TRBV27
CASSVDLGGNTIYF TGTGCCAGCAGCGTAGATCTTGGAGGAAACACCATATATTTT TRBJ1-3 . . TRBV9
CASSFVGSHEQYF TGTGCCAGCAGTTTTGTAGGGTCCCACGAGCAGTACTTC TRBJ2-7 . . TRBV27
CASSDISGITGGRGQETQYF TGTGCCAGCAGTGATATTTCGGGGATCACAGGGGGCCGGGGGCAAGAGACCCAGTACTTC TRBJ2-5 few TRBD1 TRBV2